This paragraph reports one T cell receptor (beta chain). Per the original data handling: Estimation of nucleated cell counts was performed using reference gene primer amplification. This table comes from immunoSEQ multiplex PCR, and its TCRdb copy is limited to in-frame clones, with some not included. The V and J calls and clone size are taken from that table; D and trimming were inferred from the DNA. The repertoire has more than 80,000 clones, almost 85% of them found once; the top ten carry around 7.3%. The data originate from a study of blood T cell repertoires in COVID-19. Study overall: T cells, B-cell-depleted T cells, or PBMCs provided the cDNA or gDNA that served as material.

The J segment lost 4 bases and the V segment lost 7 bases, leaving 9 bases of the junction unmatched. The CDR3 runs 15 residues. The germline CDR1 and CDR2 sequences are LNHDA and SQIVND (reference sequence). Sequencing was done on a sample of peripheral blood. The chain employs TRBV19 and TRBJ1-4; 7 bases fit TRBD1. The receptor's source is a man aged 45-60 years with active or convalescent COVID-19. The DNA of the CDR3 is TGTGCCAGTAACCTTAGGACAGGAGGTAATGAAAAACTGTTTTTT. Its protein is CASNLRTGGNEKLFF. Combining the CDR3 with reference TRBV19 and TRBJ1-4 gives the whole variable domain DGGITQSPKYLFRKEGQNVTLSCEQNLNHDAMYWYRQDPGQGLRLIYYSQIVNDFQKGDIAEGYSVSREKKESFPLTVTSAQKNPTAFYLCASNLRTGGNEKLFFGSGTQLSVL.